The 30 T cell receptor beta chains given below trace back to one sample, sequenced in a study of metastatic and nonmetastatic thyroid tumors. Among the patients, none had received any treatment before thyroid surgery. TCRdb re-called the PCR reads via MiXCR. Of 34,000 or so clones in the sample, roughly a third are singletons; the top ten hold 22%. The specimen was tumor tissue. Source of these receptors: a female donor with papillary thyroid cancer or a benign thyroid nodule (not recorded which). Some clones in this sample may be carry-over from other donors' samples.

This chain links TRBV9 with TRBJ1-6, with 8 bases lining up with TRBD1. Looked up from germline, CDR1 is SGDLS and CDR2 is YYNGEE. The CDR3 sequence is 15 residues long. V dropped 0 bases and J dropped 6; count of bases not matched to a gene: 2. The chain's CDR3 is CASSVVDRGNSPLHF. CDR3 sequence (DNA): TGTGCCAGCAGCGTAGTAGACAGGGGTAATTCACCCCTCCACTTT.

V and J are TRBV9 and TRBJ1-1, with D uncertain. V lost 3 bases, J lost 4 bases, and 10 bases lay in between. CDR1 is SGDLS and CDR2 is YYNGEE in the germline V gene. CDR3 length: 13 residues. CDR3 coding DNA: TGTGCCAGCAGCGATGGGGTCGTCACTGAAGCTTTCTTT. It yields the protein CASSDGVVTEAFF.

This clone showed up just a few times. DNA for the CDR3: TGTGCCAGCAGACAGGGTGGCTCTGGAAACACCATATATTTT. Translated: CASRQGGSGNTIYF. The chain is built from TRBV6-1 and TRBJ1-3, with a tentative D call TRBD1 (6 bases). This CDR3 spans 14 amino acids. CDR1 MNHNS and CDR2 SASEGT come from the germline V gene. Deletions cut 6 bases from V and 0 bases from J, with 9 bases between.

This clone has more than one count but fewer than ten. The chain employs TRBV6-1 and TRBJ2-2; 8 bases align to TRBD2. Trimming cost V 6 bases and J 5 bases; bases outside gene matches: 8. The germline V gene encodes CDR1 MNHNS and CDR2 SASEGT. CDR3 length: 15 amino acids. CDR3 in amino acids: CASSGGGTLTGELFF. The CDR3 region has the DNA TGTGCCAGCAGCGGGGGGGGGACGCTTACCGGGGAGCTGTTTTTT.

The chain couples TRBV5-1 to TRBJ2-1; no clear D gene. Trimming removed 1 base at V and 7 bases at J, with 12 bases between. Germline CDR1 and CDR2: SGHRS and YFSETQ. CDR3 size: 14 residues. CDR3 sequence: CASSLPGLGNEQFF. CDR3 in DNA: TGCGCCAGCAGCTTGCCGGGCCTCGGGAATGAGCAGTTCTTC.

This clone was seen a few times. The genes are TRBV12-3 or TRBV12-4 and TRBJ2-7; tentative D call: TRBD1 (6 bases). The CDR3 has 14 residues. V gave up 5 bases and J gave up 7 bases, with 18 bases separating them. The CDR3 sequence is CASSIQGTAGEQYF. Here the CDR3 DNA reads TGTGCCAGCAGTATTCAGGGGACCGCCGGGGAGCAGTACTTC.

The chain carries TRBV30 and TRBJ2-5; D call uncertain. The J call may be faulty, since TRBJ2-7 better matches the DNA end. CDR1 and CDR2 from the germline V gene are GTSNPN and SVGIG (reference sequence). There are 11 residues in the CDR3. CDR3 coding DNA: TGTGCCTGGAGTATACAAAACGAGCAGTACTTC. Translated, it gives CAWSIQNEQYF.

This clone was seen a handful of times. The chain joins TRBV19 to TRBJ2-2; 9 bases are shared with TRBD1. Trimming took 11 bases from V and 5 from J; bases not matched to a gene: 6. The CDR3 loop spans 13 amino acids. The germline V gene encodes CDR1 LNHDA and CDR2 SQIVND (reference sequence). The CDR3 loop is CAGYDRGTGELFF. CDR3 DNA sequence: TGTGCCGGATATGACAGGGGGACCGGGGAGCTGTTTTTT.

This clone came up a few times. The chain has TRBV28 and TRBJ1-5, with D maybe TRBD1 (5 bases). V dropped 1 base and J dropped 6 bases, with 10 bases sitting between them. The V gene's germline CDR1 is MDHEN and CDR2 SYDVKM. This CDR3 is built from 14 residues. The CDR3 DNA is TGTGCCAGCAGTTTATCAGGGATTGGTCAGCCCCAGCATTTT. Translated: CASSLSGIGQPQHF.

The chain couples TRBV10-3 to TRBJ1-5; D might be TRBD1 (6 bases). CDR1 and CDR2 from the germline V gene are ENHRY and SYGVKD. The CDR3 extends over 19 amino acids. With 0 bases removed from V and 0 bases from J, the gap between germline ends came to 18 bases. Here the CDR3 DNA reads TGTGCCATCAGTGAGTCCACCTTGGACAGACCCTATAGCAATCAGCCCCAGCATTTT. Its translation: CAISESTLDRPYSNQPQHF.

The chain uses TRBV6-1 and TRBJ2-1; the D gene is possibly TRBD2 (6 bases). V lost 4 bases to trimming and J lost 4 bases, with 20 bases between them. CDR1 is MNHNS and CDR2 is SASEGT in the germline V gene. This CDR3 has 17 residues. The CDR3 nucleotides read TGTGCCAGCAGTGGTCGGCGGGGTGGATGGGAATACAATGAGCAGTTCTTC. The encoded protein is CASSGRRGGWEYNEQFF.

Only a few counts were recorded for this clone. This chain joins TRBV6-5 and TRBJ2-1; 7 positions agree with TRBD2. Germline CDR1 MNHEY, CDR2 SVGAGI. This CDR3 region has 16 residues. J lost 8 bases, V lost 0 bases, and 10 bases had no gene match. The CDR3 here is CASSYSGGRAIYEQFF. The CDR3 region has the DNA TGTGCCAGCAGTTACTCTGGCGGGAGAGCGATCTATGAGCAGTTCTTC.

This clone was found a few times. Here the CDR3 DNA reads TGTGCCAGCAGCCTGGACAGGGGGCGTACCGGGGAGCTGTTTTTT. Its translation is CASSLDRGRTGELFF. The chain has TRBV28 and TRBJ2-2, with 11 bases matching TRBD1. In germline, CDR1 is MDHEN, CDR2 SYDVKM. Losses at the gene ends were 6 bases for V and 5 bases for J; bases not matched to a gene: 5. The CDR3 contains 15 residues.

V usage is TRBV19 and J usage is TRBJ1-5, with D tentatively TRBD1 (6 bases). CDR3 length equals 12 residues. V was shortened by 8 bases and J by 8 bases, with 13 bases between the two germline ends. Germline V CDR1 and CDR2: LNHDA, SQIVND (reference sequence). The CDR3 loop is CASSGTTKPQHF. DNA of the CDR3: TGTGCCAGTTCCGGGACAACGAAGCCCCAGCATTTT.

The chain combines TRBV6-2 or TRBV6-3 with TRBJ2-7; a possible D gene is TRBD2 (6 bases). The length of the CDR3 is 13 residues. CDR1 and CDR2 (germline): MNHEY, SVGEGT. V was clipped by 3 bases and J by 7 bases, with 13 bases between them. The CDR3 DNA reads TGTGCCAGCAGTTATGCGGGGTTTCAGGAGCAGTACTTC. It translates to CASSYAGFQEQYF.

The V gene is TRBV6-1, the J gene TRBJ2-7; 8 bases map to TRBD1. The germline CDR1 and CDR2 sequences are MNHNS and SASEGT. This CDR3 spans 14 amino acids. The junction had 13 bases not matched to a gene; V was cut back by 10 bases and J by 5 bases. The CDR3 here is CATLQGQGKNEQYF. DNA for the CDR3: TGTGCCACCCTACAAGGACAGGGTAAAAACGAGCAGTACTTC.

The CDR3 nucleotides are TGTGCCAGCAGTGATACTCCCGGGGAGACCCAGTACTTC. Translating it yields CASSDTPGETQYF. The V gene is TRBV6-4, the J gene TRBJ2-5; D gene ambiguous. V lost 3 bases and J lost 5, with 10 bases in between. CDR1 is MRHNA, CDR2 SNTAGT, per germline. CDR3 size: 13 residues.

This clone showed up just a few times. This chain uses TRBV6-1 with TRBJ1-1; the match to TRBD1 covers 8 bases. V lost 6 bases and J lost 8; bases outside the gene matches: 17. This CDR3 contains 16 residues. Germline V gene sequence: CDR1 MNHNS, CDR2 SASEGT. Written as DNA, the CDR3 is TGTGCCAGCAGAGCTTCCAGGGGGCTGGGTCAGGAGGAAGCTTTCTTT. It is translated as CASRASRGLGQEEAFF.

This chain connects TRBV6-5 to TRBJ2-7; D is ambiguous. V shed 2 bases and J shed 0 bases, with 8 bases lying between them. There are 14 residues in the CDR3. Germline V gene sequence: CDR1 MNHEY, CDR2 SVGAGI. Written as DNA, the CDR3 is TGTGCCAGCAGTTACAGGGCCAACTCCTACGAGCAGTACTTC. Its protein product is CASSYRANSYEQYF.

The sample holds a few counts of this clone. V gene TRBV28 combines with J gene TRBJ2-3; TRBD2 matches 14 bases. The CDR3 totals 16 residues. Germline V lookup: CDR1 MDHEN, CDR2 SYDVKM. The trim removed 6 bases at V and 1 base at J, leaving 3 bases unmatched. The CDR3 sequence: CASSQGLAGGTDTQYF. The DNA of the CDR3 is TGTGCCAGCAGCCAGGGACTAGCGGGGGGCACAGATACGCAGTATTTT.

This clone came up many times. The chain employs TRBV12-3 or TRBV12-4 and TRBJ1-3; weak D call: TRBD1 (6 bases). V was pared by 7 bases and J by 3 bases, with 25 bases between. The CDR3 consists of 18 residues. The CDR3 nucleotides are TGTGCCAGCATAGGGCTGGGTGGCGGGGGGCAGAATGGAAACACCATATATTTT. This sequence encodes CASIGLGGGGQNGNTIYF.

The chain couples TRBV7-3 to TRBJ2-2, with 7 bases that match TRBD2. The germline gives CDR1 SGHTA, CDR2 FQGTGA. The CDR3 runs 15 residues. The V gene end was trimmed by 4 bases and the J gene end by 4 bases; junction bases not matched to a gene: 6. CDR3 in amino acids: CASSSRGGGTGELFF. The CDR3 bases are TGTGCCAGCAGCTCTCGGGGCGGGGGCACCGGGGAGCTGTTTTTT.

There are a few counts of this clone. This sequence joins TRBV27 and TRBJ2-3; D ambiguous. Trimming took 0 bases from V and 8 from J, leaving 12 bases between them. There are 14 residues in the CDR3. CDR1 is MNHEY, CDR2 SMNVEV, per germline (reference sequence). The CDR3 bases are TGTGCCAGCAGTTTATCGTATGGGCAGACTACGCAGTATTTT. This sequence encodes CASSLSYGQTTQYF.

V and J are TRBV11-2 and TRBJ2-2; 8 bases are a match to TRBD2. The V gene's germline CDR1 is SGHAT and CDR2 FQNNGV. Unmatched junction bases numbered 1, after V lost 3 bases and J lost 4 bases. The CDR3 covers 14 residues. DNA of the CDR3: TGTGCCAGCAGCTTCACTAGCGGCACCGGGGAGCTGTTTTTT. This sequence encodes CASSFTSGTGELFF.

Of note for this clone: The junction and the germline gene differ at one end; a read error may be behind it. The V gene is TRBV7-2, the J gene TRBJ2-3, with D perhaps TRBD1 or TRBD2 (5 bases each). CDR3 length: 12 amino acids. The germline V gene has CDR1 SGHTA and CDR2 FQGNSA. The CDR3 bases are TGTGCCAGCAGCTTAGGCCGGGACCATGAGGATTTT. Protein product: CASSLGRDHEDF.

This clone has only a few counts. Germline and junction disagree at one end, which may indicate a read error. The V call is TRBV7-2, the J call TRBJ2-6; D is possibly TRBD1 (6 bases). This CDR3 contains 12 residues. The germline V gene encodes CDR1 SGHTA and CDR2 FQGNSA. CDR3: CASSWGGGRLAF. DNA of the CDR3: TGTGCCAGCAGCTGGGGTGGGGGCCGCCTGGCTTTC.

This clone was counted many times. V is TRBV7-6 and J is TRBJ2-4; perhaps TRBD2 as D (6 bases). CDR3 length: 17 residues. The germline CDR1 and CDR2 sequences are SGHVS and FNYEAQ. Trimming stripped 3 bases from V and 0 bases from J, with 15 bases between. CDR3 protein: CASSFLSGDLAKNIQYF. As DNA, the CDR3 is TGTGCCAGCAGCTTTCTTTCCGGGGACTTAGCCAAAAACATTCAGTACTTC.

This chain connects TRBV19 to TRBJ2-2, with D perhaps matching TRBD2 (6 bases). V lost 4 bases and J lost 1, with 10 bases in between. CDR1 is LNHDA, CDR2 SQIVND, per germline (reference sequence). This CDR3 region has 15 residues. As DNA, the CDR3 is TGTGCCAGTAGTAGGAGGGGCGAGAACACCGGGGAGCTGTTTTTT. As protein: CASSRRGENTGELFF. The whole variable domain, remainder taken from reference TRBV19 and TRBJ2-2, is DGGITQSPKYLFRKEGQNVTLSCEQNLNHDAMYWYRQDPGQGLRLIYYSQIVNDFQKGDIAEGYSVSREKKESFPLTVTSAQKNPTAFYLCASSRRGENTGELFFGEGSRLTVL.

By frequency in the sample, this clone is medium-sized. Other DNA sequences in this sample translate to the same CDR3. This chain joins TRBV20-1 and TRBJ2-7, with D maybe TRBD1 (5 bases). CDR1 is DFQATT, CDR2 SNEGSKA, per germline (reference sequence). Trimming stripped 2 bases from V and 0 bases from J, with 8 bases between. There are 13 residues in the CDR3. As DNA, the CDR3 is TGCAGTGCTAGACAGACAGTCTCCTACGAGCAGTACTTC. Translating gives CSARQTVSYEQYF.

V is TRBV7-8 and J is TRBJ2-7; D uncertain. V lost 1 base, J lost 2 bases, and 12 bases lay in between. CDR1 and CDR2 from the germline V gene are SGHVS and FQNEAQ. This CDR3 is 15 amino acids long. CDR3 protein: CASSLGSGRPYEQYF. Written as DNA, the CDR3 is TGTGCCAGCAGCTTAGGGTCCGGACGCCCCTACGAGCAGTACTTC.